In its sample, the clone carrying this T cell receptor beta chain was seen a few times. Those enrolled in Seattle joined during active infection and were followed longitudinally afterward. The CDR3 runs to 14 residues. Trimming shortened V by 5 bases and J by 8 bases, and 18 bases separated the two germline ends. Germline CDR1 is LNHDA and CDR2 is SQIVND (reference sequence). The entry originates in a study of blood T cell repertoires in COVID-19. Overall study: PBMCs, B-cell-depleted T cells, or T cells were the source of the cDNA or gDNA that made up the material.

Assay: immunoSEQ multiplex PCR; the TCRdb copy retains only in-frame clones and omits some. Of roughly 52,000 clones listed, 70% to 85% are singletons. The TCR sequence derives from a man at least 80 years old with COVID-19, enrolled during active disease. Sequencing was carried out using peripheral blood. The V and J genes are TRBV19 and TRBJ1-2; D might be TRBD1 (6 bases). This CDR3 reads CASSPRQDVGGYTF. The CDR3 bases are TGTGCCAGTAGTCCCCGACAGGATGTTGGGGGCTACACCTTC.